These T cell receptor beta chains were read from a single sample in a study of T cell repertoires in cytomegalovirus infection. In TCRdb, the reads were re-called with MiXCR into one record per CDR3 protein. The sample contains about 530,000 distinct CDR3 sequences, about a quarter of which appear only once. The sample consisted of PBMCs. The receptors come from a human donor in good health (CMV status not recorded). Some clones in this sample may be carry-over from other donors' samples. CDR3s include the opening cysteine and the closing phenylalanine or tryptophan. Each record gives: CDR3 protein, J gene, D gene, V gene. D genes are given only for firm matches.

CDR3aa: CASSIRAGVSYNEQFF
j_gene: TRBJ2-1
d_gene: TRBD2
v_gene: TRBV19

CDR3aa: CASSPPGIDWGQPQHF
j_gene: TRBJ1-5
d_gene: .
v_gene: TRBV18

CDR3aa: CASSWGGSMADTQYF
j_gene: TRBJ2-3
d_gene: .
v_gene: TRBV5-1

CDR3aa: CSAGGQLHAGELFF
j_gene: TRBJ2-2
d_gene: .
v_gene: TRBV29-1

CDR3aa: CASSRGTSGFYEQYF
j_gene: TRBJ2-7
d_gene: TRBD2
v_gene: TRBV4-2

CDR3aa: CASSEPNQPQHF
j_gene: TRBJ1-5
d_gene: .
v_gene: TRBV2

CDR3aa: CAFQSVRLAAREQFF
j_gene: TRBJ2-1
d_gene: TRBD2
v_gene: TRBV5-4

CDR3aa: CASSSLVGRSGIENTQCF
j_gene: TRBJ2-3
d_gene: TRBD2
v_gene: TRBV7-3

CDR3aa: CASSTRQGRTNTGELFF
j_gene: TRBJ2-2
d_gene: TRBD1
v_gene: TRBV19

CDR3aa: CASSVGLDRVKNTQYF
j_gene: TRBJ2-3
d_gene: TRBD2
v_gene: TRBV7-8

CDR3aa: CASSGLAGIGGEQYF
j_gene: .
d_gene: TRBD2
v_gene: TRBV6-6

CDR3aa: CASSVDLYNEQFF
j_gene: TRBJ2-1
d_gene: .
v_gene: TRBV2

CDR3aa: CASSYLRGGLAEEQFF
j_gene: TRBJ2-1
d_gene: TRBD2
v_gene: TRBV6-2/TRBV6-3

CDR3aa: CSVETDQPYEQYF
j_gene: TRBJ2-7
d_gene: .
v_gene: TRBV29-1

CDR3aa: CASSPEHLVAQYF
j_gene: TRBJ2-3
d_gene: .
v_gene: TRBV7-9

CDR3aa: CASSLGRFVNTEAFF
j_gene: TRBJ1-1
d_gene: .
v_gene: TRBV7-2

CDR3aa: CASSYTSNNEQFF
j_gene: TRBJ2-1
d_gene: .
v_gene: TRBV6-2/TRBV6-3